The following is a T cell receptor (beta chain) sequence with its context. Its specific antigen is unknown. There are no base qualities to consult, and no much larger clone falls within one base. CDR1 and CDR2, looked up from the germline V gene, are SGHTA and FQGTGA. V gives up 8 bases and J gives up 2 bases, and the segment between their germline ends measures 16 bases. Measured from the cysteine to the phenylalanine, the CDR3 is 15 residues long. Only CDR3 DNA remains: 45 bases, in frame from the first base. The data were obtained in a study of vaccination and CD4 T cells after COVID-19 (dated by TCRdb to the early 2020s). About the full investigation: Convalescent patients had a positive SARS-CoV-2 result on nasal swab PCR, and of these patients, some 10 had mild disease and one had severe disease. Post-vaccine blood samples were collected a median of around 2.5 months after the second vaccine dose, ranging from roughly 12 to 241 days. In around 9 COVID-19 convalescent patients and a few infection-naive healthy vaccine recipients, researchers compared the spike-specific CD4+ TCR repertoire from before mRNA vaccination with the repertoire from after. The convalescent cohort comprised six males and four females, including two Hispanic individuals, seven Caucasians, two Asians and one multiracial person. Two doses of either the Pfizer-BioNTech BNT162b2 vaccine (n=8) or the Moderna mRNA-1273 vaccine (n=2) were administered to participants. Post-COVID blood samples from convalescent patients were collected a median of about 100 days after diagnosis, with a range of about 30 to 170 days. For stimulating the cultures, overlapping spike peptide pools were used, derived from SARS-CoV-2 as well as from the common cold coronaviruses HCoV-NL63, HCoV-OC43 and HCoV-229E. Control cultures used a CEFX viral epitope pool as positive control, an HIV-1 Nef peptide pool as negative control, or no peptide. Study-level results and caveats: Of the vaccine-specific clones found in convalescent patients, nearly all (304 of 307) were mono-reactive for SARS-CoV-2 spike instead of being cross-reactive with common cold coronaviruses. Among convalescent patients, a median roughly 90% of the SARS-CoV-2-reactive clones seen after vaccination appeared only after vaccination, which suggests priming specific to the vaccine. Only a relatively small number of convalescent patients were included in the study, and early timepoints following natural infection were not analyzed. Although the median number of SARS-CoV-2-reactive clonotypes went up from 20 to 25 after infection to some 38 after vaccination, the increase was not significant.

The library was obtained by PCR. DNA from cultured CD4+ T cells underwent TCR sequencing with the Oncomine TCR Beta short-read assay at the Johns Hopkins FTIC core. Genomic DNA was extracted from the cultured CD4+ T cells with the QIAamp micro DNA kit. Oncomine TCR Beta libraries made from cultured CD4+ T cells were pooled using unique dual indexes and sequenced on an Illumina iSeq 100. The study's processing was this. Non-productive sequences were removed, and CDR3s that did not start with C, did not end with F or W, or were shorter than 7 amino acids were discarded. The MANAFEST web application identified antigen-specific clonotypes by comparing peptide-stimulated wells against reference wells and other culture wells. Positive clones required FDR below 0.05, an odds ratio above 5, and productive frequency above 0.1% in at least two of three replicate wells. A clonotype counted as cross-reactive if it showed significant expansion both in the SARS-CoV-2 spike wells and in at least one common cold coronavirus spike condition. CDR3 homology was assessed with Levenshtein distances (stringdist) and unrooted phylogenetic trees (ape) in R version 3.6.1. Through fastp at Q25 and MiXCR, TCRdb rebuilt clones from the public reads, retaining in-frame beta chains. Each entry merges the rows of one CDR3 protein and shows their most common DNA and genes. TCRdb's processing, not the authors' own work, is the source of the V and J calls. This sample lists some 2,900 distinct CDR3 sequences; 30% to 35% were detected once. The top ten clones comprise under 55% of the sample.

Explained via the paper, the treatment or condition label denotes: roughly 10-day PBMC culture with coronavirus spike peptide pools or control peptides (ViraFEST assay). To expand antigen-specific T cells with peptide pools and then pick out the expanded clonotypes through TCR sequencing, the study relied on the ViraFEST assay. Positive SARS-CoV-2 PCR tests in the convalescent patients dated from March to December 2020, before Alpha, Beta and Delta variants emerged in the United States. PBMCs were cultured at around 2.2 million per well in IMDM supplemented with approximately 5% human AB serum and 8.5 to 10 IU/ml IL-2, with about 10 ug/ml peptide pools added. On days 3 and 7, half of the culture medium was replaced with fresh IL-2-containing medium. Once the cells had been in culture for around 10 days, the EasySep CD4+ T cell isolation kit was used to isolate CD4+ T cells by negative selection. Ficoll-Paque Plus gradient centrifugation was used to isolate PBMCs from whole blood, and the isolated PBMCs were then either used fresh or cryopreserved at -140C. In general, triplicate wells were set up for every culture condition.

The chain is made from TRBV7-3 and TRBJ1-3; the D gene is perhaps TRBD1, on 5 matching bases. Sequenced: CD4+ T cells from blood, cultured in vitro. This sequence was found in a human donor who had recovered from COVID-19. The bases read TGTGCCAGCGCCCCTTATGGAGGGGCTGGAAACACCATATATTTT. Protein translation: CASAPYGGAGNTIYF.